Shown below are 7 T cell receptor beta chains from a single sample sequenced in a study of OX40 agonist ivuxolimab in advanced cancers. TCRdb's copy holds only in-frame clones and misses some; the assay was immunoSEQ multiplex PCR. The sample includes about 19,000 clones, 68% of them seen just once. The sample consisted of CD4+ or CD8+ T cells sorted from blood, taken in a trial of the OX40 agonist ivuxolimab. The source of these receptors is an adult with an advanced solid tumor such as melanoma, head and neck, liver or kidney cancer.

V is TRBV6-1 and J is TRBJ2-3, with 12 nucleotides matching TRBD2. V lost 2 bases, J lost 6 bases, and 6 bases stayed unmatched. The length of the CDR3 is 16 residues. Germline V gene data show CDR1 as MNHNS and CDR2 as SASEGT. CDR3 protein: CASSESTSGSFDTQYF. Here the CDR3 DNA reads TGTGCCAGCAGTGAATCGACTAGCGGGAGTTTCGATACGCAGTATTTT.

Here the CDR3 DNA reads TGTGCCAGCAGCGCCCTAACAGGTTTGAAACCCAATGAGCAGTTCTTC. It is translated as CASSALTGLKPNEQFF. This chain joins TRBV6-4 and TRBJ2-1, with D perhaps matching TRBD1 (5 bases). Trimming left V 6 bases short and J 6 bases short, with 21 bases between. From germline, CDR1 is MRHNA and CDR2 SNTAGT. CDR3 length: 16 residues.

The CDR3 bases are TGTGCCAGCAGCGCAGAGTTCTATGGCTACACCTTC. Translating gives CASSAEFYGYTF. J is TRBJ1-2 and V is TRBV7-2; D unresolved. The CDR3 totals 12 residues. CDR1 and CDR2 (germline): SGHTA, FQGNSA. The V end was cut by 5 bases, the J end by 4 bases, with 8 bases between.

This clone appeared a few times. The chain has TRBV5-5 and TRBJ1-2; unclear D gene. The ends were cut back, 2 bases at V and 0 bases at J, with 14 bases in the middle. CDR3 length: 16 amino acids. Germline V gene lookup returns CDR1 SGHKS and CDR2 YYEKEE (reference sequence). CDR3 residues: CASSLLRDPPNYGYTF. DNA for the CDR3: TGTGCCAGCAGCTTACTCCGAGACCCACCTAACTATGGCTACACCTTC.

The chain carries TRBV28 and TRBJ2-1; 7 nucleotides match TRBD2. V lost 6 bases, J lost 7 bases, and 12 bases stayed unmatched. The germline gives CDR1 MDHEN, CDR2 SYDVKM. CDR3 length: 15 amino acids. The CDR3 region is CASSPAILAMNEQFF. The CDR3 nucleotides are TGTGCCAGCAGCCCCGCGATACTAGCGATGAATGAGCAGTTCTTC.

CDR3 sequence (DNA): TGTGCCAGCAGCGACCGGGACGGAGACAATGAGCAGTTCTTC. Its protein is CASSDRDGDNEQFF. The genes are TRBV5-3 and TRBJ2-1; D may correspond to TRBD1 or TRBD2 (5 bases each). TRBV5-3 is an ORF; its function is uncertain. The length of the CDR3 is 14 residues. Trimming removed 8 bases at V and 5 bases at J, with 17 bases between.

This clone was counted only a few times. V usage is TRBV27 and J usage is TRBJ2-5; TRBD2 agrees at 11 bases. The CDR3 totals 15 residues. The V gene end was trimmed by 5 bases and the J gene end by 2 bases; junction bases not matched to a gene: 4. CDR1 is MNHEY, CDR2 SMNVEV, per germline (reference sequence). CDR3 protein: CASSPLAGGQETQYF. CDR3 coding DNA: TGTGCCAGCAGTCCCCTAGCGGGAGGACAAGAGACCCAGTACTTC.